What follows is one T cell receptor (beta chain) and its context. This record belongs to a study of blood T cell repertoires in COVID-19. Overall study context: The study drew acute and convalescent COVID-19 samples from the United States, Italy and Spain.

Sequencing was performed with immunoSEQ multiplex PCR; in TCRdb, only in-frame clones are kept and a portion is missing. The sample has 340,000 or so clones; 65% to 90% are singletons. Study members were between roughly 18 and 89 years old and lived in some 26 US regions. Sequencing was performed on PBMCs or T cells enriched from blood (not recorded which). This clonotype originated in a woman aged 35 to 49 with acute COVID-19.

This chain's CDR3 is CASSEWGGRSQGEQYF. CDR3 in DNA: TGTGCCAGCAGTGAATGGGGTGGACGGAGCCAGGGCGAGCAGTACTTC. The chain has TRBV25-1 and TRBJ2-7; possibly TRBD1 for D (5 bases). The CDR3 is 16 amino acids. CDR1 MGHDK and CDR2 SYGVNS come from the germline V gene. V lost 1 base to trimming and J lost 6 bases, with 19 bases between them.